This TCR beta chain was sequenced during a study of OX40 agonist ivuxolimab in advanced cancers. Broader study findings: Individuals who were partial responders at 0.1-3.0 mg/kg had clonal expansion that ranked among the lowest.

Measured with immunoSEQ multiplex PCR; TCRdb has only the in-frame clones, and not every one. The sample contains more than 75,000 clones, 86% of which appear only once. About this clone: Antigen: not known.

Trimming stripped 5 bases from V and 5 bases from J, with 14 bases between. Germline-derived CDR1 and CDR2 are SGHAT and FQDESV (reference sequence). CDR3 length: 14 amino acids. The sequencing here drew on CD4+ or CD8+ T cells sorted from blood, taken in a trial of the OX40 agonist ivuxolimab. The rearrangement links TRBV11-1 to TRBJ2-3, with D perhaps TRBD1 or TRBD2 (5 bases each). The receptor was derived from an adult with an advanced solid tumor such as melanoma, head and neck, liver or kidney cancer. The CDR3 here is CASSQQRGLDTQYF. The CDR3 nucleotides read TGTGCCAGCAGCCAGCAGAGGGGCTTAGATACGCAGTATTTT.